The rows below give T cell receptor beta chains drawn from one sample of a study of T cell responses to AZD1222 COVID-19 vaccine. The repertoire was sequenced with immunoSEQ multiplex PCR; TCRdb's copy has only in-frame clones and lacks some. Of about 130,000 clones detected, around 90% appear once; the ten largest clones hold 3.5% to 4.5%. Material: peripheral blood, obtained on day 0 of AZD1222 vaccination. The receptors were gathered from an adult in good health. The CDR3 runs from the conserved cysteine through the conserved F or W. A D gene is named only where the DNA matches it firmly. Clone size is shown for a subset of rows, as once, few, many or a class of expanded clone.

DNA | CDR3 | size | V | length | J | D
TGTGCCACCAGCGTACGGGGTCCTGGCGCTGAAGCTTTCTTT | CATSVRGPGAEAFF | . | TRBV15 | 14 | TRBJ1-1 | .
TGCGCCAGCAGCCAAGTGAAGGGGACAGCCTATGGCTACACCTTC | CASSQVKGTAYGYTF | . | TRBV4-1 | 15 | TRBJ1-2 | TRBD1
TGTGCCAGCAGTGAGGGGCGAAAACTGTTTTTT | CASSEGRKLFF | . | TRBV25-1 | 11 | TRBJ1-4 | .
TGTGCCAGCAGTGACAGGGGGGGGAACACTGAAGCTTTCTTT | CASSDRGGNTEAFF | . | TRBV2 | 14 | TRBJ1-1 | TRBD1
TGTGCCAGCAGCCCCCGGGGCGACACCGGGGAGCTGTTTTTT | CASSPRGDTGELFF | . | TRBV6-2/TRBV6-3 | 14 | TRBJ2-2 | .
TGTGCCAGCAGCCCCTGGACAGCGGGACCTGACACTGAAGCTTTCTTT | CASSPWTAGPDTEAFF | . | TRBV7-9 | 16 | TRBJ1-1 | .
TGTGCCATCAGCTCCGCAGGGGACAGGGAAGGGTCACCCCTCCACTTT | CAISSAGDREGSPLHF | once | TRBV10-3 | 16 | TRBJ1-6 | TRBD1
TGTGCCAGCAGCCCTTTTAGGGGGGGGGCCTATGAGCAGTTCTTC | CASSPFRGGAYEQFF | . | TRBV11-3 | 15 | TRBJ2-1 | .
TGTGCCACCAGCGCCGGAGGGTTCGCCGGGGAGCTGTTTTTT | CATSAGGFAGELFF | . | TRBV15 | 14 | TRBJ2-2 | .
TGTGCCAGCAGTACAGGGGGCGGGTACAATCAGCCCCAGCATTTT | CASSTGGGYNQPQHF | . | TRBV6-5 | 15 | TRBJ1-5 | TRBD1
TGCGCCAGCAGCCTGACCATGGGGACGGTGACCTCTGGGGCCAACGTCCTGACTTTC | CASSLTMGTVTSGANVLTF | few | TRBV5-1 | 19 | TRBJ2-6 | .
TGTGCCAGCAGTCAGGGGAACTCTGGAAACACCATATATTTT | CASSQGNSGNTIYF | once | TRBV5-6 | 14 | TRBJ1-3 | .
TGCGCCAGCTCCACTAACGATGGGAGCTCCTATAATTCACCCCTCCACTTT | CASSTNDGSSYNSPLHF | . | TRBV4-1 | 17 | TRBJ1-6 | .
TGTGCCTGGAGGAACAGCGCCAATGAAAAACTGTTTTTT | CAWRNSANEKLFF | once | TRBV30 | 13 | TRBJ1-4 | .
TGTGCCAGCAGTCCAATGGGAGTCTCTGGGGCCAACGTCCTGACTTTC | CASSPMGVSGANVLTF | . | TRBV27 | 16 | TRBJ2-6 | .
TGTGCCAGCAGCTTGGGGGGCTCCTACAATGAGCAGTTCTTC | CASSLGGSYNEQFF | . | TRBV13 | 14 | TRBJ2-1 | .
TGCGCCAGCAGCCAAGGGGACAGCACAGATACGCAGTATTTT | CASSQGDSTDTQYF | . | TRBV4-3 | 14 | TRBJ2-3 | .
TGTGCCAGCAGCCAAGAAGGAGGACTAGCGGGAGGGCTCGACACCGGGGAGCTGTTTTTT | CASSQEGGLAGGLDTGELFF | . | TRBV3-1/TRBV3-2 | 20 | TRBJ2-2 | TRBD2
TGTGCCAGCAGTTCGGGACAGGGGGCTGTGGGGGCCAACGTCCTGACTTTC | CASSSGQGAVGANVLTF | . | TRBV6-2/TRBV6-3 | 17 | TRBJ2-6 | TRBD1
TGTGCCAGCAGCCCGGAGTCGAATCGAGCCAATGAGCAGTTCTTC | CASSPESNRANEQFF | . | TRBV5-8 | 15 | TRBJ2-1 | .
TGTGCCAGCAGCTTCGGGACTGCCTGGAATGAGCAGTTCTTC | CASSFGTAWNEQFF | . | TRBV11-2 | 14 | TRBJ2-1 | .
TGTGCCAGTAGACCCTGGGACGGAAACACCATATATTTT | CASRPWDGNTIYF | . | TRBV19 | 13 | TRBJ1-3 | .
TGTGCCAGCAGCCGTAGCGGGTACGAGCAGTACTTC | CASSRSGYEQYF | . | TRBV27 | 12 | TRBJ2-7 | TRBD2
TGTGCCAGTAGTATTAATTGGCAGGGTGGCAGCTACACCTTC | CASSINWQGGSYTF | . | TRBV19 | 14 | TRBJ1-2 | .
TGTGCCAGCAGTGAAGCGCCGGGGAGGGGCTGGGGCTACACCTTC | CASSEAPGRGWGYTF | . | TRBV6-1 | 15 | TRBJ1-2 | .
TGTGCCAGCACCGCTCGCCAGTCTGGTAACTATGGCTACACCTTC | CASTARQSGNYGYTF | once | TRBV27 | 15 | TRBJ1-2 | .
TGTGCCAGCAGGCAAGGGGGCGCGGACTATGGCTACACCTTC | CASRQGGADYGYTF | . | TRBV5-4 | 14 | TRBJ1-2 | TRBD1
TGTGCCAGCAGCCGGGGGGCCAGCACAGATACGCAGTATTTT | CASSRGASTDTQYF | . | TRBV7-2 | 14 | TRBJ2-3 | .
TGTGCCAGCAGCGTAGGACTAGCGCTATACGAGCAGTACTTC | CASSVGLALYEQYF | . | TRBV9 | 14 | TRBJ2-7 | TRBD2
TGTGCCTGGAGTGGAAAGGGGGCCAGACAGTCTGGAAACACCATATATTTT | CAWSGKGARQSGNTIYF | . | TRBV30 | 17 | TRBJ1-3 | TRBD1
TGTGCCAGCCTTCAAGGGGGAGCGAACACCGGGGAGCTGTTTTTT | CASLQGGANTGELFF | . | TRBV7-9 | 15 | TRBJ2-2 | .
TGTGCCAGCAGTTTGGCGGGAGGGCCCGGGGAGCTGTTTTTT | CASSLAGGPGELFF | . | TRBV28 | 14 | TRBJ2-2 | TRBD2
TGTGCCATCAGTGAGTCGACAGGGCACCAGCCCCAGCATTTT | CAISESTGHQPQHF | . | TRBV10-3 | 14 | TRBJ1-5 | TRBD1
TGCGCCAGCAGCACGACTAGCCGAGGGGGTAACAATGAGCAGTTCTTC | CASSTTSRGGNNEQFF | . | TRBV4-1 | 16 | TRBJ2-1 | .
TGTGCCAGCAGCCCGACAGGGGGAAATGCTGGAAACACCATATATTTT | CASSPTGGNAGNTIYF | once | TRBV3-1/TRBV3-2 | 16 | TRBJ1-3 | TRBD1
TGTGCCCGAAGCCGGGCCCAGAACACTGAAGCTTTCTTT | CARSRAQNTEAFF | . | TRBV30 | 13 | TRBJ1-1 | .
TGTGCCAGCAGCCCGCGGACTGGAAACACCGGGGAGCTGTTTTTT | CASSPRTGNTGELFF | . | TRBV6-6 | 15 | TRBJ2-2 | .
TGTGCCAGCAGCCCAGGACAGGGCCGCAGCTCCTATAATTCACCCCTCCACTTT | CASSPGQGRSSYNSPLHF | few | TRBV14 | 18 | TRBJ1-6 | TRBD1
TGTGCCAGCAGCATGGGGCGGCACACTGAAGCTTTCTTT | CASSMGRHTEAFF | once | TRBV27 | 13 | TRBJ1-1 | .
TGTGCCACCAGCGGAGGAGGAGGGGGGTATGGCTACACCTTC | CATSGGGGGYGYTF | . | TRBV15 | 14 | TRBJ1-2 | .
TGTGCCAGCAGTTTAGACGGTACCTTGAACACTGAAGCTTTCTTT | CASSLDGTLNTEAFF | once | TRBV28 | 15 | TRBJ1-1 | .
TGCGCCAGCGGGGCGAGACAGGGACGCACAGATACGCAGTATTTT | CASGARQGRTDTQYF | . | TRBV10-2 | 15 | TRBJ2-3 | TRBD1
TGTGCCAGCAGCCAATACCTGAGACAGGGCCAGGATTCACCCCTCCACTTT | CASSQYLRQGQDSPLHF | . | TRBV7-2 | 17 | TRBJ1-6 | TRBD1
TGTGCCAGCAGTTACTCAGAGAACACTGAAGCTTTCTTT | CASSYSENTEAFF | . | TRBV6-2/TRBV6-3 | 13 | TRBJ1-1 | .
TGTGCCAGCAGTCCCCTGAATCAGCCCCAGCATTTT | CASSPLNQPQHF | . | TRBV6-1 | 12 | TRBJ1-5 | .
TGTGCCAGCAGTTACGGGACAGGGGGCACAGATACGCAGTATTTT | CASSYGTGGTDTQYF | . | TRBV6-5 | 15 | TRBJ2-3 | TRBD1
TGCGCCAGCAGCCAAGACTATGGCTACACCTTC | CASSQDYGYTF | . | TRBV4-1 | 11 | TRBJ1-2 | .
TGTGCCAGCAGCTTGGCACTTACAGGAGAGAACACTGAAGCTTTCTTT | CASSLALTGENTEAFF | . | TRBV5-6 | 16 | TRBJ1-1 | .
TGTGCCAGCATCTCCCAGGGAAACACTGAAGCTTTCTTT | CASISQGNTEAFF | . | TRBV12-3/TRBV12-4 | 13 | TRBJ1-1 | .
TGTGCCAGCAGCTCCCGCCGCTTAGCGAACACTGAAGCTTTCTTT | CASSSRRLANTEAFF | . | TRBV11-3 | 15 | TRBJ1-1 | .
TGTGCCAGCTCACCAAAAACTGGCAGGGGTAATGAAAAACTGTTTTTT | CASSPKTGRGNEKLFF | . | TRBV18 | 16 | TRBJ1-4 | .